Below are 26 T cell receptor beta chains sequenced from a single sample in a study of T cell responses to AZD1222 COVID-19 vaccine. TCRdb's table, derived via immunoSEQ multiplex PCR, lists solely in-frame clones and lacks some. This repertoire shows some 160,000 clones, about 92% found once; its top ten account for around 0.9%. Sample: peripheral blood, taken on day 0 of AZD1222 vaccination. Every receptor here comes from an adult in good health.

This chain joins TRBV15 and TRBJ2-1; D possibly corresponds to TRBD1 (5 bases). The CDR3 is 18 residues long. V lost 5 bases, J lost 1 base, and 21 bases lay in between. Germline V gives CDR1 LNHNV, CDR2 YYDKDF (reference sequence). This chain's CDR3 is CATSQTRRAVASYNEQFF. DNA for the CDR3: TGTGCCACCAGCCAAACCCGCAGGGCCGTTGCTTCCTACAATGAGCAGTTCTTC.

The chain joins TRBV12-3 or TRBV12-4 to TRBJ2-2; D may be TRBD2 (5 bases). Trimming removed 10 bases at V and 5 bases at J, with 14 bases between. This CDR3 has 13 amino acids. The CDR3 sequence: CATSEGWTGELFF. DNA of the CDR3: TGTGCCACCAGCGAGGGTTGGACCGGGGAGCTGTTTTTT.

This clone was detected only once. CDR3 nucleotides: TGTGCCAGTAGTATACAGGACAGGGGGCCTACTAACTATGGCTACACCTTC. It encodes CASSIQDRGPTNYGYTF. The chain employs TRBV19 and TRBJ1-2; 11 bases agree with TRBD1. The CDR3 is 17 residues long. Germline-derived CDR1 and CDR2 are LNHDA and SQIVND (reference sequence). Trimming cost V 2 bases and J 0 bases; bases outside gene matches: 5.

The chain has TRBV4-2 and TRBJ1-2, with a possible D match to TRBD1 (5 bases). Germline values: CDR1 LGHNA, CDR2 YNFKEQ. CDR3 length: 15 amino acids. V lost 0 bases to trimming and J lost 5 bases, with 13 bases between them. The CDR3 loop reads CASSQESGGWYGYTF. CDR3 sequence (DNA): TGTGCCAGCAGCCAAGAATCGGGGGGTTGGTATGGCTACACCTTC.

V and J are TRBV7-2 and TRBJ1-1; D remains unclear. Trimming took 8 bases from V and 8 from J, leaving 18 bases between them. Looked up from germline, CDR1 is SGHTA and CDR2 is FQGNSA. CDR3 length: 13 residues. CDR3 nucleotide sequence: TGTGCCAGCGGGCCAACATTGGAGCGAGAAGCTTTCTTT. Its protein is CASGPTLEREAFF.

This clone was recorded once. The chain uses TRBV7-2 and TRBJ1-1, with a possible D match to TRBD1 (5 bases). This CDR3 spans 14 amino acids. The germline V and J ends were trimmed by 4 bases and 0 bases, with 9 bases remaining between them. The germline V gene has CDR1 SGHTA and CDR2 FQGNSA. This CDR3 reads CASSSSGLNTEAFF. In DNA, the CDR3 is TGTGCCAGCAGCTCATCAGGGTTGAACACTGAAGCTTTCTTT.

The rearrangement joins TRBV11-2 to TRBJ2-2; D is unresolved. Trimming left V 5 bases short and J 4 bases short, with 20 bases between. The CDR3 is 17 residues long. Germline CDR1 reads SGHAT; CDR2 reads FQNNGV. The CDR3 region is CASSAGWTYFSTGELFF. The CDR3 DNA reads TGTGCCAGCAGCGCCGGTTGGACGTACTTTTCCACCGGGGAGCTGTTTTTT.

The chain's CDR3 is CASSSKGGYTF. CDR3 coding DNA: TGTGCCAGCAGTTCAAAGGGTGGCTACACCTTC. The rearrangement uses TRBV28 and TRBJ1-2; D unresolved. V shed 4 bases and J shed 7 bases, with 7 bases lying between them. The CDR3 runs 11 residues. The V gene's germline CDR1 is MDHEN and CDR2 SYDVKM.

This rearrangement joins TRBV19 to TRBJ1-5, with 8 bases lining up with TRBD1. The ends lost 4 bases at V and 1 base at J; junction bases unmatched: 6. There are 16 residues in the CDR3. Germline V lookup: CDR1 LNHDA, CDR2 SQIVND (reference sequence). The CDR3 DNA follows: TGTGCCAGTAGTAGTAGGACAGGGAAGAGCAATCAGCCCCAGCATTTT. It codes for CASSSRTGKSNQPQHF.

This clone came up once. CDR3 protein: CASSTPGQGREKLFF. CDR3 DNA sequence: TGTGCCAGCAGTACACCGGGACAGGGCCGTGAAAAACTGTTTTTT. This chain links TRBV7-9 with TRBJ1-4, with 9 bases fitting TRBD1. Germline lookup yields CDR1 SEHNR and CDR2 FQNEAQ (reference sequence). Trimming cost V 6 bases and J 7 bases; bases outside gene matches: 9. CDR3 length: 15 amino acids.

The chain employs TRBV7-2 and TRBJ2-1; D gene ambiguous. Germline assignment: CDR1 SGHTA and CDR2 FQGNSA. CDR3 length: 14 residues. With 2 bases removed from V and 4 bases from J, the gap between germline ends came to 9 bases. The CDR3 here is CASSLTAVYNEQFF. The CDR3 nucleotides are TGTGCCAGCAGCTTAACGGCGGTTTACAATGAGCAGTTCTTC.

The chain joins TRBV7-3 to TRBJ2-5; 8 nucleotides line up with TRBD1. Trimming removed 2 bases from V and 4 bases from J; junction bases left unmatched: 6. CDR3 size: 15 residues. CDR1 SGHTA and CDR2 FQGTGA come from the germline V gene. The CDR3: CASSLGPGGRETQYF. CDR3 in DNA: TGTGCCAGCAGCTTAGGGCCAGGGGGCCGAGAGACCCAGTACTTC.

The CDR3 region is CATEDSLGGELFF. CDR3 sequence (DNA): TGTGCCACCGAGGACAGTCTGGGCGGGGAGCTGTTTTTT. J is TRBJ2-2 and V is TRBV19; a weak D match, TRBD1 (6 bases). Between the trimmed V and J ends, which lost 10 bases and 7 bases, there was a span of 16 bases. This CDR3 has 13 amino acids. CDR1 is LNHDA, CDR2 SQIVND, per germline (reference sequence).

This sequence joins TRBV7-8 and TRBJ2-7; no reliable D call. Germline V gene lookup returns CDR1 SGHVS and CDR2 FQNEAQ. The CDR3 is 16 amino acids. The ends were cut back, 5 bases at V and 2 bases at J, with 19 bases in the middle. The CDR3 nucleotides read TGTGCCAGCAGCCTAAGGCTTCGTGGCGGAGCCTACGAGCAGTACTTC. This sequence encodes CASSLRLRGGAYEQYF.

This clone was seen only once. This sequence joins TRBV2 and TRBJ1-1; no reliable D call. Trimming pared 4 bases from V and 4 bases from J, leaving 16 bases between. The germline gives CDR1 SNHLY, CDR2 FYNNEI. The CDR3 has 15 residues. The CDR3 protein is CASSVREGVSTEAFF. Written as DNA, the CDR3 is TGTGCCAGCAGTGTGCGGGAGGGTGTGTCCACTGAAGCTTTCTTT.

The chain uses TRBV9 and TRBJ2-5; possibly TRBD1 for D (5 bases). Per the germline V gene, CDR1 is SGDLS and CDR2 is YYNGEE. The CDR3 contains 16 residues. V was pared by 0 bases and J by 2 bases, with 14 bases between. The CDR3 bases are TGTGCCAGCAGCGTAGGGAGAGGAGCAGGGCAAGAGACCCAGTACTTC. Its protein is CASSVGRGAGQETQYF. The variable domain in full, completed from reference TRBV9 and TRBJ2-5, reads DSGVTQTPKHLITATGQRVTLRCSPRSGDLSVYWYQQSLDQGLQFLIQYYNGEERAKGNILERFSAQQFPDLHSELNLSSLELGDSALYFCASSVGRGAGQETQYFGPGTRLLVL.

The chain employs TRBV5-1 and TRBJ1-3; D is ambiguous. CDR1 SGHRS and CDR2 YFSETQ come from the germline V gene. This CDR3 is built from 13 residues. V lost 5 bases, J lost 1 base, and 7 bases lay in between. CDR3 nucleotides: TGCGCCAGCAGGGAGGGTTCTGGAAACACCATATATTTT. This translates into CASREGSGNTIYF.

The chain employs TRBV3-1 (or the pseudogene TRBV3-2) and TRBJ2-3, with D perhaps matching TRBD1 (5 bases). The CDR3 has 16 residues. Trimming pared 4 bases from V and 1 base from J, leaving 15 bases between. CDR1 and CDR2 (germline): LGHDT, YNNKEL (reference sequence). The CDR3 region is CASSPLDSKGTDTQYF. Here the CDR3 DNA reads TGTGCCAGCAGCCCTTTAGACAGTAAGGGCACAGATACGCAGTATTTT.

The V call is TRBV7-2, the J call TRBJ1-2; D not certain. CDR1 is SGHTA and CDR2 is FQGNSA in the germline V gene. V lost 2 bases to trimming and J lost 2 bases, with 6 bases between them. This CDR3 has 13 amino acids. CDR3 coding DNA: TGTGCCAGCAGCTTACTAGGAAACTATGGCTACACCTTC. This gives the protein CASSLLGNYGYTF.

This chain uses TRBV7-9 with TRBJ2-1; D is undetermined. The V end lost 7 bases, the J end lost 4 bases, and 11 bases lay between the germline ends. CDR1 is SEHNR, CDR2 FQNEAQ, per germline (reference sequence). CDR3 size: 13 residues. The CDR3, as DNA: TGTGCCAGCATCGGACCGATTTACAATGAGCAGTTCTTC. Translation: CASIGPIYNEQFF.

The rearrangement joins TRBV28 to TRBJ2-5, with 7 bases fitting TRBD1. The CDR3 loop spans 14 amino acids. V lost 8 bases, J lost 1 base, and 7 bases stayed unmatched. CDR1 and CDR2 (germline): MDHEN, SYDVKM. This chain's CDR3 is CASVTGLGQETQYF. The CDR3 DNA sequence: TGTGCCAGCGTGACAGGGTTGGGCCAAGAGACCCAGTACTTC.

As concerns this clone: At the DNA level, this CDR3 is encoded by other sequences in the same sample as well. The V and J genes are TRBV3-1 (or the pseudogene TRBV3-2) and TRBJ2-3; no reliable D call. Looked up from germline, CDR1 is LGHDT and CDR2 is YNNKEL (reference sequence). The CDR3 extends over 12 amino acids. Trimming took off 4 bases at V and 0 bases at J, with 2 bases between the two ends. The CDR3 reads CASSLSTDTQYF. CDR3 nucleotide sequence: TGTGCCAGCAGCCTTAGCACAGATACGCAGTATTTT.

The chain recombines TRBV7-2 with TRBJ1-2; possible D gene TRBD1, 5 bases. CDR1 SGHTA and CDR2 FQGNSA come from the germline V gene. Between the trimmed V and J ends, which lost 1 base and 3 bases, there was a span of 24 bases. This CDR3 has 19 amino acids. Here the CDR3 DNA reads TGTGCCAGCAGCTTAGTTCTCTCGACAGTCTTGGGCCGAGACTATGGCTACACCTTC. It translates to CASSLVLSTVLGRDYGYTF.

The chain recombines TRBV4-1 with TRBJ2-1; D perhaps matches TRBD2 (6 bases). This CDR3 has 16 amino acids. V was trimmed by 0 bases and J by 4 bases, leaving 13 bases between them. The V gene's germline CDR1 is MGHRA and CDR2 YSYEKL. The DNA of the CDR3 is TGCGCCAGCAGCCAAGATCCCAGGGACTTTTACAATGAGCAGTTCTTC. This gives the protein CASSQDPRDFYNEQFF.

This chain uses TRBV7-2 with TRBJ2-7; 8 bases are a match to TRBD1. CDR3 length equals 15 residues. After removal of 1 base from V and 2 bases from J, the junction contained 4 bases not matched to a gene. Per germline, CDR1 SGHTA and CDR2 FQGNSA. CDR3 protein: CASSLVGTGAYEQYF. The DNA of the CDR3 is TGTGCCAGCAGCTTAGTCGGGACAGGAGCCTACGAGCAGTACTTC.

The chain carries TRBV27 and TRBJ2-7; 7 nucleotides line up with TRBD2. Trimming removed 1 base from V and 3 bases from J; junction bases left unmatched: 18. Per germline, CDR1 MNHEY and CDR2 SMNVEV (reference sequence). The CDR3 has 19 residues. Here the CDR3 reads CASSLFAGSPRREGYEQYF. In nucleotides, the CDR3 is TGTGCCAGCAGTTTATTCGCGGGGTCCCCCCGGAGGGAGGGCTACGAGCAGTACTTC.